This T cell receptor beta chain was sequenced for a study of tumor-infiltrating lymphocytes in primary liver carcinoma. Study information: Samples had roughly 3.5 to 7.13 million productive TCRbeta reads, comparable between tissue types. Findings and limits, study-wide: Only about 7.5-24% of top clones were detected in all five tumor regions.

This clonotype showed up many times. Its antigen is still unknown. The study co-extracted DNA and RNA from 20-30 mg of unsorted bulk tissue. Cases comprised patients with primary liver carcinoma who received surgical resection. No patient had received treatment, and all had chronic HBV infection. Germline CDR1 reads MNHNS; CDR2 reads SASEGT. The ends lost 6 bases at V and 2 bases at J; junction bases unmatched: 4. CDR3 size: 14 residues. TCR beta cDNA came from roughly 0.45 ug total RNA, primed with a constant-region primer. Three nested multiplex PCR rounds, a slightly modified ARM-PCR, produced the libraries for TCR beta. Researchers ran the first two PCR rounds for about 11 cycles each with TRBV1-TRBV30 forward primers and a C-beta reverse primer. MiXCR, run by TCRdb on the multiplex PCR reads, gives a single entry per CDR3 protein. The table lists around 190,000 distinct CDR3 sequences, approximately 80% of them singletons.

Sequencing used tumor tissue from primary liver carcinoma. This sequence was found in a man between 40 and 49 years old with primary liver carcinoma and hepatitis B virus infection. The J gene is TRBJ1-5, the V gene TRBV6-1; 7 bases are shared with TRBD1. This chain's CDR3 is CASRIGTGNQPQHF. The CDR3 nucleotides read TGTGCCAGCAGGATTGGGACAGGCAATCAGCCCCAGCATTTT.